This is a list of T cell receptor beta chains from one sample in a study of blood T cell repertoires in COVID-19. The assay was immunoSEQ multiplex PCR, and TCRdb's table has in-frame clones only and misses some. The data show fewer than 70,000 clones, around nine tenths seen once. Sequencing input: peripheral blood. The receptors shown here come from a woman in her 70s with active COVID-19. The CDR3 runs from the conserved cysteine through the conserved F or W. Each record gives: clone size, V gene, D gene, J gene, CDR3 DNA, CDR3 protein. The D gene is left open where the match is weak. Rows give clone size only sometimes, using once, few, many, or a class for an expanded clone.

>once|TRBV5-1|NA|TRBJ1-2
TGCGCCAGCAGCTTGGGCGGGGTAAAAGACTATGGCTACACCTTC
CASSLGGVKDYGYTF
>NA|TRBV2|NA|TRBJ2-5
TGTGCCAGCAGTGAAAGGACTCGGTACTTTCAAGAGACCCAGTACTTC
CASSERTRYFQETQYF
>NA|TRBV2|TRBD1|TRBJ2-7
TGTGCCAGCAGTGAGGGGACAGGGGGACGCGAGCAGTACTTC
CASSEGTGGREQYF
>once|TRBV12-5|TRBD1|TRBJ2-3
TGTGCTAGTGGTACCGGACAGGCTAGCACAGATACGCAGTATTTT
CASGTGQASTDTQYF
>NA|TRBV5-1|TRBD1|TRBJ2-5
TGCGCCAGCAGGGACAGGGACCTCCAAGAGACCCAGTACTTC
CASRDRDLQETQYF
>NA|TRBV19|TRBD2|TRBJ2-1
TGTGCCAGTAGTATTGTGGCGGGAGTCGGCAATGAGCAGTTCTTC
CASSIVAGVGNEQFF
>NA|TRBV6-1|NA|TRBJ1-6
TGTGCCAGCAGTGAAGGGGAGCATCGCGCCTATAATTCACCCCTCCACTTT
CASSEGEHRAYNSPLHF
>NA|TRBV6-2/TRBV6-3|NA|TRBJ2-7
TGTGCCAGCAGTTCGACCGGGAAAGCATACGAGCAGTACTTC
CASSSTGKAYEQYF
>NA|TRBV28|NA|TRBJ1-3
TGTGCCAGCAGTTCGCCCGACATAACCGACTCTGGAAACACCATATATTTT
CASSSPDITDSGNTIYF
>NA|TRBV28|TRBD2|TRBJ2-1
TGTGCCAGCAGTTTAGGCGGGAGGGCCTACAATGAGCAGTTCTTC
CASSLGGRAYNEQFF
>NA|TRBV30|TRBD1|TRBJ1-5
TGTGCCTGGAGTCCGGGGACAGATAGCAATCAGCCCCAGCATTTT
CAWSPGTDSNQPQHF
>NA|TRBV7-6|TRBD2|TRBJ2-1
TGTGCCAGCAGCTTAGCGAACGCGGGAATAGCGGGAGGCAATGAGCAGTTCTTC
CASSLANAGIAGGNEQFF
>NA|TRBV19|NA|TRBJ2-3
TGTGCCAGTAGTAGGAGGGCACGTGAAGATACGCAGTATTTT
CASSRRAREDTQYF
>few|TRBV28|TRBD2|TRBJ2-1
TGTGCCAGCAGTTCCCTAGCGGGGGGATACAATGAGCAGTTCTTC
CASSSLAGGYNEQFF
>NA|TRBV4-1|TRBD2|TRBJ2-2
TGCGCCAGCAGCCAACAAAGCGGGGGGAACACCGGGGAGCTGTTTTTT
CASSQQSGGNTGELFF
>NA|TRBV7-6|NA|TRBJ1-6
TGTGCCAGCAGCTCCCGCCAGGGGCAAGGTTCACCCCTCCACTTT
CASSSRQGQGSPLHF
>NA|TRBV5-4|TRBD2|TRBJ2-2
TGTGCCAGCAGCGCGGGACTAGCGGCAACCACCGGGGAGCTGTTTTTT
CASSAGLAATTGELFF
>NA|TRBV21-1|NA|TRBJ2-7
TGTGCCAGAAACCCTGGGGGGTCCTTTGGGACTCACTACGAGCAGTACTTC
CARNPGGSFGTHYEQYF
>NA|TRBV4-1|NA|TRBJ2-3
TGCGCCAGCAGCCAAGATTTCGCGGGAATAGGTACGCAGTATTTT
CASSQDFAGIGTQYF
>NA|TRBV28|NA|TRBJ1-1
TGTGCCAGCAGTGACCGGGGGCGGGGGACTGAAGCTTTCTTT
CASSDRGRGTEAFF
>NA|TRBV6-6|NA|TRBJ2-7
TGTGCCAGCAGTTACTCTCTGGCGGAGAAGGGGGGGGAGCAGTACTTC
CASSYSLAEKGGEQYF
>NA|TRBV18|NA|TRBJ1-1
TGTGCCAGCTCTCCGAGGCAGGGGTGGACTGAAGCTTTCTTT
CASSPRQGWTEAFF
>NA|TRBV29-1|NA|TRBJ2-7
TGCAGCGTTGAGAGGATACGGTCCGAGCAGTACTTC
CSVERIRSEQYF
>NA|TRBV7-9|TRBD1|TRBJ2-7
TGTGCCAGCAGCTTAGGGTCCAGGGGGTCCTACGAGCAGTACTTC
CASSLGSRGSYEQYF
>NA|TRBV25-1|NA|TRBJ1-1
TGTGCCAGTATGAGGCCGGGGCGAGGAGGGACTGAAGCTTTCTTT
CASMRPGRGGTEAFF
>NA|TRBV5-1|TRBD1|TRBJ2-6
TGCGCCAGCAGCTTGGTGGTGACAGGGTCTGGGGCCAACGTCCTGACTTTC
CASSLVVTGSGANVLTF
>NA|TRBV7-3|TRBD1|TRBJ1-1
TGTGCCAGCAGCGGGACAGAGAACACTGAAGCTTTCTTT
CASSGTENTEAFF
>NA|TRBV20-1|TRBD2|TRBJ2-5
TGCAGTGCTAGTACTAGCGGGAGGGTTCGAGGGACCCAGTACTTC
CSASTSGRVRGTQYF
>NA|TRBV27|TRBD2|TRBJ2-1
TGTGCCAGCAGTTTATCTCTATCTAGGCTAGCGGGAGTTGAGCAGTTCTTC
CASSLSLSRLAGVEQFF
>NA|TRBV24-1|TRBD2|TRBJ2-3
TGTGCCACCAGTGTTAGCGGGAGTGGTGCAGATACGCAGTATTTT
CATSVSGSGADTQYF
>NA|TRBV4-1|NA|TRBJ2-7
TGCGCCAGCAGCCAAGAGGAGACAGCGTACGAGCAGTACTTC
CASSQEETAYEQYF
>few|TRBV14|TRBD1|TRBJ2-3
TGTGCCAGCAGCCGAGGACAGGGGTTTGGTAGTTGGAACACAGATACGCAGTATTTT
CASSRGQGFGSWNTDTQYF
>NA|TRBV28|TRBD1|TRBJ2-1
TGTGCCAGCAGTTTAGACGGGACAGTCTACAATGAGCAGTTCTTC
CASSLDGTVYNEQFF
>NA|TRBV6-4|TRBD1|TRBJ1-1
TGTGCCAGCAGAGCCGGGACAGGGGGCGTGATGGTCCACACTGAAGCTTTCTTT
CASRAGTGGVMVHTEAFF
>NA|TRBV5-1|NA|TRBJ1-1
TGCGCCAGCAGCTTGTCACAGGGCGGGACTGAAGCTTTCTTT
CASSLSQGGTEAFF
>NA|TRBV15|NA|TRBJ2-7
TGTGCCACCAGCAGAGACATAGAGGGGGTCGGCTACGAGCAGTACTTC
CATSRDIEGVGYEQYF
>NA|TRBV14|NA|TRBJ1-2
TGTGCCAGCAGCGACTTTGCAGGGGCAAACTATGGCTACACCTTC
CASSDFAGANYGYTF
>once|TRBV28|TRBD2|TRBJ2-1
TGTGCCAGCAGTCCTCTAGCGGGAGGGCCTCGGTTCTTC
CASSPLAGGPRFF
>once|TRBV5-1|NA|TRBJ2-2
TGCGCCAGCAGCTTCCGTCAAGGGGCCGGGGAGCTGTTTTTT
CASSFRQGAGELFF
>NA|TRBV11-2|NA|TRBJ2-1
TGTGCCAGCAGCTCAAGACTAGTGAGTAACAATGAGCAGTTCTTC
CASSSRLVSNNEQFF
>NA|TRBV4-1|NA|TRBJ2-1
TGCGCCAGCAGCCAAGAAAGAGCAGGGCCGCGGTACAATGAGCAGTTCTTC
CASSQERAGPRYNEQFF
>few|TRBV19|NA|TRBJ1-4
TGTGCCAGTAGTCGCGGTACCCCGGACATTTTGAATGAAAAACTGTTTTTT
CASSRGTPDILNEKLFF
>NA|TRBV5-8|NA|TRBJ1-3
TGTGCCAGCAGCTTAGACTATTTGAGCTCTGGAAACACCATATATTTT
CASSLDYLSSGNTIYF
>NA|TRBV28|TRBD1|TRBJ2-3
TGTGCCAGCAGTTTAGGGGGGACAGGGCCGGATACGCAGTATTTT
CASSLGGTGPDTQYF
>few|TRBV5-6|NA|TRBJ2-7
TGTGCCAGCAGCATCAGACTAGGTTCCTACGAGCAGTACTTC
CASSIRLGSYEQYF
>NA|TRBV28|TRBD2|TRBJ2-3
TGTGCCAGCAGTTTTCAGGGAACGGCGGGAGACGATACGCAGTATTTT
CASSFQGTAGDDTQYF
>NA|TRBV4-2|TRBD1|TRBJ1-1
TGTGCCAGCAGCCAAATGGGACAGGGGGCTGAAGCTTTCTTT
CASSQMGQGAEAFF
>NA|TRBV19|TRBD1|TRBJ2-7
TGTGCCAGTAGTAGGGAAGGGGGCGCCTACGAGCAGTACTTC
CASSREGGAYEQYF
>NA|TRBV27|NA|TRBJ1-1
TGTGCCAGCAGTGAATGGGGGGAGGGCACTGAAGCTTTCTTT
CASSEWGEGTEAFF
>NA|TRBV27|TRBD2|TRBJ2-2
TGTGCCAGCAGTTTTAGCGGGTCAGCGAACACCGGGGAGCTGTTTTTT
CASSFSGSANTGELFF
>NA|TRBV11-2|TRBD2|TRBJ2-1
TGTGCCAGCAGCTTAGGTGGCGGGAGGGTCCGTGAGCAGTTCTTC
CASSLGGGRVREQFF
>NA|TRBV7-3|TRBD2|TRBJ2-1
TGTGCCAGCAGCTTAAAAGCGGGAGGGAGCTCCTACAATGAGCAGTTCTTC
CASSLKAGGSSYNEQFF